Following are 32 T cell receptor beta chains from one sample sequenced in a study of blood T cell repertoires in COVID-19. Assay used: immunoSEQ multiplex PCR; TCRdb lists only in-frame clones, some missing. The profile shows about 310,000 clones, 89% of them singletons. Sequencing was done on a sample of PBMCs or T cells enriched from blood (not recorded which). Receptors originate from a woman aged 40 to 50 who had recovered from COVID-19.

The chain links TRBV18 to TRBJ1-5; D is unresolved. The length of the CDR3 is 13 residues. Germline CDR1 is KGHSH and CDR2 is LQKENI. The V end was cut by 3 bases, the J end by 6 bases, with 9 bases between. The CDR3 spells CASSPAERQPQHF. The DNA of the CDR3 is TGTGCCAGCTCACCGGCGGAGCGTCAGCCCCAGCATTTT. Full variable domain (outside the CDR3, taken from reference TRBV18 and TRBJ1-5): NAGVMQNPRHLVRRRGQEARLRCSPMKGHSHVYWYRQLPEEGLKFMVYLQKENIIDESGMPKERFSAEFPKEGPSILRIQQVVRGDSAAYFCASSPAERQPQHFGDGTRLSIL.

J is TRBJ1-2 and V is TRBV27; 7 bases line up with TRBD1. The V segment lost 7 bases and the J segment 6 bases; nucleotides outside the gene matches: 14. The CDR3 sequence is 15 residues long. Germline V gene data show CDR1 as MNHEY and CDR2 as SMNVEV (reference sequence). The CDR3 region is CASTPRQGGRNGYTF. CDR3 nucleotide sequence: TGTGCCAGCACCCCCCGACAGGGCGGAAGGAATGGCTACACCTTC.

This clone was observed a single time. The chain carries TRBV5-1 and TRBJ1-5; perhaps TRBD1 as D (5 bases). Looked up from germline, CDR1 is SGHRS and CDR2 is YFSETQ. The CDR3 length is 14 residues. V dropped 0 bases and J dropped 7 bases, with 11 bases sitting between them. The CDR3 region has the DNA TGCGCCAGCAGCTTGGAGCGGGGGGGGCAGCCCCAGCATTTT. It yields the protein CASSLERGGQPQHF.

This clone was seen only once. J is TRBJ1-1 and V is TRBV7-8; D ambiguous. V was clipped by 5 bases and J by 8 bases, with 15 bases between them. Germline CDR1 reads SGHVS; CDR2 reads FQNEAQ. The CDR3 covers 13 residues. The CDR3 nucleotides are TGTGCCAGCAGCCTTTCCCCTTATTCGGAAGCTTTCTTT. Translation gives CASSLSPYSEAFF.

The chain recombines TRBV19 with TRBJ1-1; weak D call: TRBD1 (5 bases). Trimming shortened V by 6 bases and J by 10 bases, and 18 bases separated the two germline ends. Per the germline V gene, CDR1 is LNHDA and CDR2 is SQIVND (reference sequence). CDR3 length: 13 residues. For the CDR3, the DNA is TGTGCCAGTAGAACGAAACCGGGACTGGGAGCTTTCTTT. It specifies CASRTKPGLGAFF.

The J gene is TRBJ1-3, the V gene TRBV29-1, with a possible D match to TRBD1 (5 bases). The germline V gene encodes CDR1 SQVTM and CDR2 ANQGSEA. V lost 7 bases and J lost 3, with 10 bases in between. CDR3 length: 12 amino acids. The CDR3 nucleotides are TGCAGCGCCGGGGGGGATGGAAACACCATATATTTT. Translating gives CSAGGDGNTIYF.

The chain combines TRBV7-2 with TRBJ2-3; TRBD2 matches 7 bases. V lost 2 bases to trimming and J lost 5 bases; unmatched junction nucleotides: 4. Germline loops: CDR1 SGHTA, CDR2 FQGNSA. The CDR3 runs to 14 residues. The CDR3 reads CASSLLGGVDTQYF. CDR3 DNA: TGTGCCAGCAGCTTACTTGGGGGGGTAGATACGCAGTATTTT.

The CDR3 nucleotides read TGTGCCAGCAGTTTAATCCCTGGAAGCGGATCTTACACAGATACGCAGTATTTT. Its protein product is CASSLIPGSGSYTDTQYF. The chain couples TRBV28 to TRBJ2-3; tentative D call: TRBD2 (5 bases). V was pared by 2 bases and J by 2 bases, with 20 bases between. The CDR3 sequence is 18 residues long. Germline assignment: CDR1 MDHEN and CDR2 SYDVKM.

This rearrangement joins TRBV4-3 to TRBJ1-6; D not certain. The CDR3 has 15 residues. The germline gives CDR1 LGHNA, CDR2 YSLEER. V was clipped by 0 bases and J by 3 bases, with 6 bases between them. CDR3 sequence: CASSQDRDYNSPLHF. For the CDR3, the DNA is TGCGCCAGCAGCCAAGATCGGGACTATAATTCACCCCTCCACTTT.

Regarding this clone: Other DNA sequences in this specimen translate into the identical CDR3. This chain uses TRBV20-1 with TRBJ1-4; D is ambiguous. Germline values: CDR1 DFQATT, CDR2 SNEGSKA (reference sequence). The V and J ends lost 5 bases and 5 bases respectively, with 6 bases between them. The CDR3 runs to 11 residues. The CDR3 spells CSAPLNEKLFF. The CDR3 region has the DNA TGCAGTGCTCCTTTAAATGAAAAACTGTTTTTT.

The chain joins TRBV19 to TRBJ1-1, with a weak D call TRBD1 (6 bases). Trimming removed 5 bases from V and 1 base from J, with 14 bases in between. The CDR3 has 15 amino acids. The germline gives CDR1 LNHDA, CDR2 SQIVND (reference sequence). The CDR3 region is CASSPRQVRNTEAFF. Written as DNA, the CDR3 is TGTGCCAGTAGTCCGCGACAGGTCCGGAACACTGAAGCTTTCTTT.

The V gene is TRBV27, the J gene TRBJ2-2, with TRBD1 as a possible D gene (7 bases). The CDR3 has 16 residues. Germline lookup yields CDR1 MNHEY and CDR2 SMNVEV (reference sequence). Trimming removed 5 bases from V and 5 bases from J, with 18 bases in between. The DNA for the CDR3 is TGTGCCAGCAGTCCTAGCGCCCCAGGGGGGACCGGGGAGCTGTTTTTT. It specifies CASSPSAPGGTGELFF.

The chain couples TRBV5-4 to TRBJ2-5; 9 nucleotides match TRBD2. Per the germline V gene, CDR1 is SGHNT and CDR2 is YYREEE (reference sequence). This CDR3 spans 18 amino acids. The junction had 11 bases not matched to a gene; V was cut back by 1 base and J by 1 base. The CDR3 region is CASSLPSGASGTQETQYF. Written as DNA, the CDR3 is TGTGCCAGCAGCTTGCCCTCGGGGGCTAGCGGGACCCAAGAGACCCAGTACTTC.

This clone showed up just once. The chain couples TRBV7-2 to TRBJ2-2; 13 positions match TRBD2. Losses at the gene ends were 6 bases for V and 5 bases for J; bases not matched to a gene: 9. The CDR3 sequence is 17 residues long. Germline V CDR1 and CDR2: SGHTA, FQGNSA. The CDR3 DNA sequence: TGTGCCAGCAGGACCCGACTAGCGGGGGGACGTACCGGGGAGCTGTTTTTT. The encoded protein is CASRTRLAGGRTGELFF.

The V gene is TRBV15, the J gene TRBJ1-2; D unclear. V lost 8 bases and J 4 bases, leaving 26 bases between the germline ends. The CDR3 is 17 amino acids. Germline V CDR1 and CDR2: LNHNV, YYDKDF (reference sequence). Here the CDR3 DNA reads TGTGCCACCCAAACGACCGCTGGGCTTCGTCCTGTCTATGGCTACACCTTC. As protein: CATQTTAGLRPVYGYTF.

The chain employs TRBV5-8 and TRBJ2-5; 7 bases match TRBD1. The germline CDR1 and CDR2 sequences are SGHTS and YDEGEE. The trim removed 3 bases at V and 5 bases at J, leaving 13 bases unmatched. There are 16 residues in the CDR3. This CDR3 reads CASSSGQRILVETQYF. Written as DNA, the CDR3 is TGTGCCAGCAGCTCGGGACAGAGAATACTGGTGGAGACCCAGTACTTC.

This clone was seen only once. V and J are TRBV6-2 or TRBV6-3 and TRBJ1-5; maybe TRBD1 (5 bases). This CDR3 contains 16 residues. Between the trimmed V and J ends, which lost 6 bases and 4 bases, there was a span of 19 bases. The germline CDR1 and CDR2 sequences are MNHEY and SVGEGT. The CDR3 DNA reads as TGTGCCAGCAGACCTTCCTGGGGGACTGGTAATCAGCCCCAGCATTTT. Translating gives CASRPSWGTGNQPQHF.

The chain couples TRBV18 to TRBJ1-3; D may be TRBD1 (6 bases). The CDR3 is made up of 16 amino acids. Germline CDR1 is KGHSH and CDR2 is LQKENI. The V end was cut by 3 bases, the J end by 0 bases, with 12 bases between. The CDR3 nucleotides read TGTGCCAGCTCACCGACAGGTTATAGCTCTGGAAACACCATATATTTT. This sequence encodes CASSPTGYSSGNTIYF. Variable domain in full (rest from reference TRBV18 and TRBJ1-3): NAGVMQNPRHLVRRRGQEARLRCSPMKGHSHVYWYRQLPEEGLKFMVYLQKENIIDESGMPKERFSAEFPKEGPSILRIQQVVRGDSAAYFCASSPTGYSSGNTIYFGEGSWLTVV.

The rearrangement uses TRBV4-3 and TRBJ2-7, with TRBD2 identical over 7 bases. CDR3 length: 15 amino acids. The ends lost 1 base at V and 2 bases at J; junction bases unmatched: 5. Germline V gene data show CDR1 as LGHNA and CDR2 as YSLEER. CDR3 region: CASSQATSAAYEQYF. DNA for the CDR3: TGCGCCAGCAGCCAAGCAACTAGCGCCGCCTACGAGCAGTACTTC.

The V and J genes are TRBV10-3 and TRBJ1-2; the match to TRBD1 covers 9 bases. The CDR3 extends over 17 amino acids. The V segment lost 5 bases and the J segment 0 bases; nucleotides outside the gene matches: 10. Germline CDR1 and CDR2: ENHRY and SYGVKD. CDR3 residues: CAISRTGETLPNYGYTF. The CDR3 DNA reads as TGTGCCATCAGTAGGACAGGGGAGACCCTACCTAACTATGGCTACACCTTC.

The CDR3 coding sequence is TGTGCCAGCAGTGAAGAAGTCGGGAGCTATTCCTACGAGCAGTACTTC. It translates to CASSEEVGSYSYEQYF. This rearrangement joins TRBV6-1 to TRBJ2-7, with a tentative D call TRBD2 (6 bases). CDR1 is MNHNS and CDR2 is SASEGT in the germline V gene. This CDR3 has 16 residues. With 1 base removed from V and 1 base from J, the gap between germline ends came to 14 bases.

This chain joins TRBV19 and TRBJ2-1, with D possibly TRBD2 on 6 matching bases. This CDR3 spans 13 amino acids. V gave up 8 bases and J gave up 3 bases, with 11 bases separating them. The germline gives CDR1 LNHDA, CDR2 SQIVND (reference sequence). CDR3 sequence: CASQEGLYNEQFF. DNA of the CDR3: TGTGCCAGTCAGGAGGGGCTCTACAATGAGCAGTTCTTC.

This sequence joins TRBV27 and TRBJ1-2; possibly TRBD1 for D (6 bases). V lost 2 bases and J lost 4, with 14 bases in between. The germline CDR1 and CDR2 sequences are MNHEY and SMNVEV (reference sequence). CDR3 length equals 15 residues. DNA of the CDR3: TGTGCCAGCAGTTTACGGCCAGGGGAAGTCTATGGCTACACCTTC. It yields the protein CASSLRPGEVYGYTF.

The V gene is TRBV27, the J gene TRBJ1-2; 8 bases are shared with TRBD1. Germline V gene data show CDR1 as MNHEY and CDR2 as SMNVEV (reference sequence). The CDR3 is 16 residues long. V shed 8 bases, J shed 4 bases, and the junction held 15 bases outside the gene matches. The CDR3 here is CASSSSWTGSGYGYTF. DNA for the CDR3: TGTGCCAGCTCTTCTTCTTGGACAGGGTCCGGCTATGGCTACACCTTC.

J is TRBJ1-2 and V is TRBV18; D is undetermined. Germline assignment: CDR1 KGHSH and CDR2 LQKENI. The CDR3 length is 15 residues. V was cut by 6 bases and J by 1 base, with 15 bases left in between. CDR3: CASSPTDQVNYGYTF. The CDR3 DNA is TGTGCCAGCTCTCCAACTGACCAGGTTAACTATGGCTACACCTTC. Together with reference TRBV18 and TRBJ1-2, the CDR3 gives the full variable domain: NAGVMQNPRHLVRRRGQEARLRCSPMKGHSHVYWYRQLPEEGLKFMVYLQKENIIDESGMPKERFSAEFPKEGPSILRIQQVVRGDSAAYFCASSPTDQVNYGYTFGSGTRLTVV.

DNA of the CDR3: TGTGCCAGCAGCCCAACAGGGGGCGGCTATGGCTACACCTTC. It specifies CASSPTGGGYGYTF. The chain is built from TRBV9 and TRBJ1-2, with 9 bases matching TRBD1. Germline V gene data show CDR1 as SGDLS and CDR2 as YYNGEE. The ends lost 4 bases at V and 4 bases at J; junction bases unmatched: 5. CDR3 length: 14 residues.

This chain links TRBV5-6 with TRBJ2-7; tentatively, D is TRBD2 (5 bases). Germline values: CDR1 SGHDT, CDR2 YYEEEE. V lost 1 base to trimming and J lost 1 base, with 6 bases between them. The CDR3 contains 13 residues. CDR3 sequence: CASSLRESYEQYF. The CDR3 DNA reads TGTGCCAGCAGCTTGAGGGAGTCCTACGAGCAGTACTTC. The full variable domain, with the rest looked up from reference TRBV5-6 and TRBJ2-7, is DAGVTQSPTHLIKTRGQQVTLRCSPKSGHDTVSWYQQALGQGPQFIFQYYEEEERQRGNFPDRFSGHQFPNYSSELNVNALLLGDSALYLCASSLRESYEQYFGPGTRLTVT.

About this clone itself: The same CDR3 also results from other DNA sequences found in this sample. V is TRBV3-1 (or the pseudogene TRBV3-2) and J is TRBJ1-1; no reliable D call. This CDR3 spans 13 amino acids. Per germline, CDR1 LGHDT and CDR2 YNNKEL (reference sequence). Trimming pared 4 bases from V and 0 bases from J, leaving 6 bases between. CDR3 amino acids: CASSRTVNTEAFF. CDR3 coding DNA: TGTGCCAGCAGCCGTACAGTGAACACTGAAGCTTTCTTT.

This clone was detected only a few times. J is TRBJ1-2 and V is TRBV5-1; 8 bases are shared with TRBD1. V gave up 0 bases and J gave up 8 bases; unmatched junction bases: 6. The CDR3 spans 14 residues. The V gene's germline CDR1 is SGHRS and CDR2 YFSETQ. The CDR3 bases are TGCGCCAGCAGCTTGGATGGGGGGACAGGAGGCTACACCTTC. The encoded protein is CASSLDGGTGGYTF.

The chain links TRBV9 to TRBJ1-2; 9 bases line up with TRBD1. This CDR3 region has 13 residues. V gave up 3 bases and J gave up 7 bases; unmatched junction bases: 4. CDR1 and CDR2 (germline): SGDLS, YYNGEE. CDR3 sequence reads: CASSGGQGLGYTF. The CDR3 DNA follows: TGTGCCAGCAGCGGAGGACAGGGGCTTGGCTACACCTTC.

The CDR3 spells CASSLGQLSYEQYF. The DNA for the CDR3 is TGTGCCAGCAGCTTGGGACAGCTTTCCTACGAGCAGTACTTC. The genes are TRBV6-5 and TRBJ2-7, with TRBD1 matching 7 bases. J was trimmed by 1 base and V by 6 bases; bases with no gene match: 6. CDR3 length: 14 amino acids. Germline V gene data show CDR1 as MNHEY and CDR2 as SVGAGI.

This chain connects TRBV28 to TRBJ1-5, with unresolved D. Germline assignment: CDR1 MDHEN and CDR2 SYDVKM. CDR3 length equals 12 residues. Trimming pared 2 bases from V and 8 bases from J, leaving 7 bases between. The CDR3 spells CASSLEVEPQHF. As DNA, the CDR3 is TGTGCCAGCAGTTTAGAGGTGGAGCCCCAGCATTTT.